Only a few counts were recorded for the clone carrying this TCR beta chain. The antigen remains unidentified. A single record per CDR3 protein comes from TCRdb applying MiXCR to the 5' RACE reads. The sample lists some 570,000 distinct CDR3 sequences; around 20% were seen once. The data stem from a study of identical twins. General observations from the study: Findings came from cross-sectional statistics, without long-term follow-up of donors.

Per the germline V gene, CDR1 is MDHEN and CDR2 is SYDVKM. V was trimmed by 10 bases and J by 5 bases, leaving 18 bases between them. This CDR3 region has 14 residues. In addition, the sample was reused for a study of yellow fever vaccine responses in identical twins.

The rearrangement uses TRBV28 and TRBJ2-1; no clear D gene. Sequencing was performed on CD4+ T cells sorted from blood. The TCR comes from a woman aged 18-29 years in good health. For the CDR3, the DNA is TGTGCCACTCTCTCAACGGGCGGAAACAATGAGCAGTTCTTC. It codes for CATLSTGGNNEQFF. Full variable domain (missing parts from reference TRBV28 and TRBJ2-1): DVKVTQSSRYLVKRTGEKVFLECVQDMDHENMFWYRQDPGLGLRLIYFSYDVKMKEKGDIPEGYSVSREKKERFSLILESASTNQTSMYLCATLSTGGNNEQFFGPGTRLTVL.